The T cell receptor beta chain described here comes from a study of cytomegalovirus exposure and HLA in healthy donors. Study background: An earlier analysis identified more than 95 million unique TCR beta sequences in some 180 million T cells. Early released data comprised approximately 85 million unique TCRs from HLA-typed donors.

In the case of this clone: Its antigen is currently unknown.

General study points: Altogether, about 160 TCR beta chains were recorded as cytomegalovirus-associated. Several top significant clusters appeared, in a later analysis, to be linked to common viral pathogens.

V was cut by 4 bases and J by 2 bases, with 8 bases left in between. This CDR3 has 13 residues. Germline CDR1 and CDR2: SGHVS and FQNEAQ. The PCR used 60 Vbeta and 13 Jbeta primers. Method: immunoSEQ multiplex PCR; TCRdb's copy keeps in-frame clones and lacks some. In the table there are more than 85,000 clones, about 12% of which are singletons. V usage is TRBV7-8 and J usage is TRBJ2-5; the D is unclear. Sequenced: PBMCs. The origin of this receptor is a man in his forties or fifties in good health and CMV-seropositive. The CDR3 loop is CASSSVLQETQYF. The DNA for the CDR3 is TGTGCCAGCAGCTCGGTCTTGCAAGAGACCCAGTACTTC. Full variable domain (rest looked up from reference TRBV7-8 and TRBJ2-5): GAGVSQSPRYKVAKRGQDVALRCDPISGHVSLFWYQQALGQGPEFLTYFQNEAQLDKSGLPSDRFFAERPEGSVSTLKIQRTQQEDSAVYLCASSSVLQETQYFGPGTRLLVL.